This TCR beta chain was identified in a study of T cell responses to AZD1222 COVID-19 vaccine. Trimming took off 2 bases at V and 4 bases at J, with 12 bases between the two ends. The CDR3 consists of 15 residues. Germline loops: CDR1 ENHRY, CDR2 SYGVKD. Repertoires were generated with immunoSEQ multiplex PCR, while TCRdb's copy carries only in-frame clones and drops some. The table records 67,000 or so clones, roughly 84% of them present only once. The table lists this clone with a few counts. Here the sequenced sample was peripheral blood, taken on day 0 of AZD1222 vaccination. The TCR sequence derives from an adult in good health. V and J are TRBV10-3 and TRBJ1-5; weak D call: TRBD1 (5 bases). The CDR3 nucleotides read TGTGCCATCAGTGAGCTCGGACACACAAATCAGCCCCAGCATTTT. Protein sequence: CAISELGHTNQPQHF.